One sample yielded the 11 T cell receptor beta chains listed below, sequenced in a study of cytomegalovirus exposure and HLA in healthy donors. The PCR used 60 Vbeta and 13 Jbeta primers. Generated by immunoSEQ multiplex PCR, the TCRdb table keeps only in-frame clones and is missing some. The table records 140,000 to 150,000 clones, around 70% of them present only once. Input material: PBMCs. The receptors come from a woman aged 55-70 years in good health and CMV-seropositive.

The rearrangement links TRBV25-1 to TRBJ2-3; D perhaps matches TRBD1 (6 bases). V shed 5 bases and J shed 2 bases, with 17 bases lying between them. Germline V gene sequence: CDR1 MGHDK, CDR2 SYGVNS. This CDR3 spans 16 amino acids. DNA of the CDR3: TGTGCCAGCAGTCCCTCCGGGCAGGGGATCACAGATACGCAGTATTTT. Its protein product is CASSPSGQGITDTQYF.

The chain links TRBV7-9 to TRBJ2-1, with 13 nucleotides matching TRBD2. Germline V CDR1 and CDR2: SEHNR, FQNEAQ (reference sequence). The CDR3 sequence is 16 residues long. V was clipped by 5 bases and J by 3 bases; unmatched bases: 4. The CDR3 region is CASSPGTSGNYNEQFF. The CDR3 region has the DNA TGTGCCAGCAGCCCTGGGACTAGCGGGAACTACAATGAGCAGTTCTTC.

The CDR3 sequence is CASKPGGRINSPLHF. Here the CDR3 DNA reads TGTGCCAGCAAGCCTGGAGGGAGGATTAATTCACCCCTCCACTTT. V is TRBV27 and J is TRBJ1-6; D unresolved. With 7 bases removed from V and 6 bases from J, the gap between germline ends came to 16 bases. The germline V gene encodes CDR1 MNHEY and CDR2 SMNVEV (reference sequence). The CDR3 contains 15 residues.

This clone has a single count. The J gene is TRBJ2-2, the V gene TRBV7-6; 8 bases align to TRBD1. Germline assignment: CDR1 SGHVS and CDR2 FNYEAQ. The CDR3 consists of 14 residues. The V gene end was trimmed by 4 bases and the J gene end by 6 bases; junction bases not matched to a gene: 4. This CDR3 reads CASSWDRPAGELFF. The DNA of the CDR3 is TGTGCCAGCAGCTGGGACAGGCCGGCCGGGGAGCTGTTTTTT.

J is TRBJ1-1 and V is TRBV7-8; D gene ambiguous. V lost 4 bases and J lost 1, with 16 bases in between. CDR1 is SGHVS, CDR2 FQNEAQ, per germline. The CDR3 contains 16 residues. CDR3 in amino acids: CASSSNPGWSNTEAFF. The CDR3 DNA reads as TGTGCCAGCAGCTCAAACCCCGGGTGGTCGAACACTGAAGCTTTCTTT. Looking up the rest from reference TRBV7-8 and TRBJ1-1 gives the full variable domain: GAGVSQSPRYKVAKRGQDVALRCDPISGHVSLFWYQQALGQGPEFLTYFQNEAQLDKSGLPSDRFFAERPEGSVSTLKIQRTQQEDSAVYLCASSSNPGWSNTEAFFGQGTRLTVV.

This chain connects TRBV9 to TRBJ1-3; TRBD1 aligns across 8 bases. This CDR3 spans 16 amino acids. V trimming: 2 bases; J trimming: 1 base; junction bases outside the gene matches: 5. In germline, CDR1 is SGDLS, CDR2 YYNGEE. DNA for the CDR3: TGTGCCAGCAGCGTCCAGGGGGCAAGGTCTGGAAACACCATATATTTT. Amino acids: CASSVQGARSGNTIYF. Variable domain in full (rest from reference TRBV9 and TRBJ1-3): DSGVTQTPKHLITATGQRVTLRCSPRSGDLSVYWYQQSLDQGLQFLIQYYNGEERAKGNILERFSAQQFPDLHSELNLSSLELGDSALYFCASSVQGARSGNTIYFGEGSWLTVV.

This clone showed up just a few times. The CDR3 loop reads CASSKTGQGVNEKLFF. The DNA for the CDR3 is TGCGCCAGCAGCAAAACAGGGCAGGGGGTCAATGAAAAACTGTTTTTT. The chain has TRBV5-1 and TRBJ1-4; 7 positions match TRBD1. Germline CDR1 is SGHRS and CDR2 is YFSETQ. CDR3 length equals 16 residues. V dropped 4 bases and J dropped 5; count of bases not matched to a gene: 11. Variable domain in full (rest from reference TRBV5-1 and TRBJ1-4): KAGVTQTPRYLIKTRGQQVTLSCSPISGHRSVSWYQQTPGQGLQFLFEYFSETQRNKGNFPGRFSGRQFSNSRSEMNVSTLELGDSALYLCASSKTGQGVNEKLFFGSGTQLSVL.

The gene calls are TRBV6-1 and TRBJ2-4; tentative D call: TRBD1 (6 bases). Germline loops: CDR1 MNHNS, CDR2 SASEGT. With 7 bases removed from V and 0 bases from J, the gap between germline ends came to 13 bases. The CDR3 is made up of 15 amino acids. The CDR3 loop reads CASTRGDLAKNIQYF. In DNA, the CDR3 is TGTGCCAGCACCAGGGGAGATCTAGCCAAAAACATTCAGTACTTC.

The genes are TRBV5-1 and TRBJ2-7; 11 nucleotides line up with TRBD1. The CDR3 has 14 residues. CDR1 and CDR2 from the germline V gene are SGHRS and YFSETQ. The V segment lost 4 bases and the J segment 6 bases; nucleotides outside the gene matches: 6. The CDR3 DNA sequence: TGCGCCAGCAGCGGCCGGGACAGGGGGGGCGAGCAGTACTTC. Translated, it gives CASSGRDRGGEQYF. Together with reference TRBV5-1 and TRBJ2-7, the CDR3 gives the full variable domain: KAGVTQTPRYLIKTRGQQVTLSCSPISGHRSVSWYQQTPGQGLQFLFEYFSETQRNKGNFPGRFSGRQFSNSRSEMNVSTLELGDSALYLCASSGRDRGGEQYFGPGTRLTVT.

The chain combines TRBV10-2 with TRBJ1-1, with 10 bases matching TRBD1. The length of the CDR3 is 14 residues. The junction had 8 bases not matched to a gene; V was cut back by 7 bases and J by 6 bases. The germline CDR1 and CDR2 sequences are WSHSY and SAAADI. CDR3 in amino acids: CASISGQGMSEAFF. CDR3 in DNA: TGCGCCAGCATATCGGGACAGGGGATGTCTGAAGCTTTCTTT.

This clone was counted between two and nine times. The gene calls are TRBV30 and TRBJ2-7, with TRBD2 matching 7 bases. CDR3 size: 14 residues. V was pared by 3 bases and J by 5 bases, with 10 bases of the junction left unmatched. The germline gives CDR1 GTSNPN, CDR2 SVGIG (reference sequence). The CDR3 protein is CAWSRGAGSHEQYF. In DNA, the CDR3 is TGTGCCTGGAGCCGGGGAGCGGGATCCCACGAGCAGTACTTC. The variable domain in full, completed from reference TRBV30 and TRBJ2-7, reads SQTIHQWPATLVQPVGSPLSLECTVEGTSNPNLYWYRQAAGRGLQLLFYSVGIGQISSEVPQNLSASRPQDRQFILSSKKLLLSDSGFYLCAWSRGAGSHEQYFGPGTRLTVT.